These 28 T cell receptor beta chains were all obtained from the same sample, sequenced in a study of T-cell memory formation after mild COVID-19. TCRdb re-called the 5' RACE reads through MiXCR, storing one row per CDR3 protein. The sample carries some 200,000 distinct CDR3 sequences, more than 8% recorded once. The material sequenced was PBMCs or a T cell subset sorted from them (not recorded which). Receptors originate from a man aged 18 to 30 who had mild COVID-19 (a few samples of this study predate the infection). Cell type and time point are not known.

The chain is built from TRBV4-3 and TRBJ2-1, with 15 bases fitting TRBD2. Germline values: CDR1 LGHNA, CDR2 YSLEER. The CDR3 is 17 amino acids. V lost 3 bases to trimming and J lost 5 bases; unmatched junction nucleotides: 5. The CDR3 region has the DNA TGCGCCAGCAGCCAGGGGACTAGCGGGGGGTATAACAATGAGCAGTTCTTC. Translated: CASSQGTSGGYNNEQFF.

V gene TRBV20-1 combines with J gene TRBJ2-5; D not certain. The germline V and J ends were trimmed by 3 bases and 0 bases, with 11 bases remaining between them. Germline V gene data show CDR1 as DFQATT and CDR2 as SNEGSKA (reference sequence). The CDR3 loop spans 14 amino acids. In nucleotides, the CDR3 is TGCAGTGCTAGCCGGACCGAGTACCAAGAGACCCAGTACTTC. The encoded protein is CSASRTEYQETQYF.

The chain links TRBV20-1 to TRBJ1-1, with unresolved D. The germline V and J ends were trimmed by 4 bases and 8 bases, with 17 bases remaining between them. CDR1 is DFQATT, CDR2 SNEGSKA, per germline (reference sequence). The length of the CDR3 is 13 residues. The CDR3 spells CSAKIPETLEAFF. CDR3 in DNA: TGCAGTGCTAAAATCCCGGAGACACTAGAAGCTTTCTTT.

The chain links TRBV20-1 to TRBJ1-5; 7 bases are a match to TRBD1. V trimming: 4 bases; J trimming: 4 bases; junction bases outside the gene matches: 7. The germline V gene encodes CDR1 DFQATT and CDR2 SNEGSKA (reference sequence). The CDR3 is made up of 14 amino acids. The CDR3 sequence: CSAKGAFLNQPQHF. In nucleotides, the CDR3 is TGCAGTGCTAAGGGGGCTTTCCTAAATCAGCCCCAGCATTTT.

The sample holds a few counts of this clonotype. The rearrangement joins TRBV15 to TRBJ1-1; D gene ambiguous. The CDR3 is 15 amino acids. Germline CDR1 and CDR2: LNHNV and YYDKDF (reference sequence). Trimming cost V 4 bases and J 4 bases, with 16 bases left between them. CDR3 sequence (DNA): TGTGCCACCAGCATCACGGGTACTGGTCGCACTGAAGCTTTCTTT. This gives the protein CATSITGTGRTEAFF.

This clonotype was found a few times. V and J are TRBV5-1 and TRBJ2-5, with 8 bases fitting TRBD1. The CDR3 length is 13 residues. Per germline, CDR1 SGHRS and CDR2 YFSETQ. V lost 4 bases to trimming and J lost 4 bases; unmatched junction nucleotides: 3. The DNA of the CDR3 is TGCGCCAGCAGCACTCAGGGGGCAGAGACCCAGTACTTC. It specifies CASSTQGAETQYF.

This clonotype came up a few times. The gene calls are TRBV30 and TRBJ1-2; D call uncertain. Germline V gene data show CDR1 as GTSNPN and CDR2 as SVGIG (reference sequence). Trimming left V 4 bases short and J 8 bases short, with 8 bases between. The CDR3 length is 10 residues. The CDR3 spells CAWMMGGYTF. The CDR3 nucleotides are TGTGCCTGGATGATGGGAGGCTACACCTTC. Full variable domain (rest looked up from reference TRBV30 and TRBJ1-2): SQTIHQWPATLVQPVGSPLSLECTVEGTSNPNLYWYRQAAGRGLQLLFYSVGIGQISSEVPQNLSASRPQDRQFILSSKKLLLSDSGFYLCAWMMGGYTFGSGTRLTVV.

The chain has TRBV2 and TRBJ2-5, with a tentative D call TRBD2 (5 bases). V dropped 7 bases and J dropped 2 bases, with 14 bases sitting between them. The germline V gene has CDR1 SNHLY and CDR2 FYNNEI. CDR3 length: 14 amino acids. Here the CDR3 DNA reads TGTGCCAGCAATCGCCGGGGTTCTCAAGAGACCCAGTACTTC. This codes for CASNRRGSQETQYF.

This clonotype has a handful of counts. This sequence joins TRBV25-1 and TRBJ2-5; 10 nucleotides agree with TRBD1. Trimming cost V 3 bases and J 4 bases; bases outside gene matches: 8. Germline V lookup: CDR1 MGHDK, CDR2 SYGVNS. The CDR3 is made up of 16 amino acids. CDR3 loop: CASSDRDRGSRETQYF. The CDR3 coding sequence is TGTGCCAGCAGTGACCGGGACAGGGGTAGTCGAGAGACCCAGTACTTC.

The chain recombines TRBV12-3 or TRBV12-4 with TRBJ1-2; no firm D call. The germline V and J ends were trimmed by 1 base and 8 bases, with 11 bases remaining between them. This CDR3 has 13 amino acids. The CDR3 region is CASSLGRLGGYTF. The CDR3, as DNA: TGTGCCAGCAGTTTAGGCAGGCTCGGGGGCTACACCTTC.

The chain joins TRBV12-3 or TRBV12-4 to TRBJ2-5; 7 nucleotides agree with TRBD1. The CDR3 sequence is 14 residues long. V lost 7 bases and J lost 6; bases outside the gene matches: 11. CDR3 protein: CASTHSDRVKTQYF. For the CDR3, the DNA is TGTGCCAGCACCCATTCCGACAGGGTAAAGACCCAGTACTTC.

V and J are TRBV24-1 and TRBJ2-3; TRBD2 might be the D (5 bases). Germline CDR1 and CDR2: KGHDR and SFDVKD. The CDR3 contains 14 residues. The germline V and J ends were trimmed by 7 bases and 4 bases, with 14 bases remaining between them. The CDR3 sequence: CATSPRGSADTQYF. As DNA, the CDR3 is TGTGCCACCAGCCCTCGGGGTAGTGCAGATACGCAGTATTTT.

This chain links TRBV6-6 with TRBJ1-1; weak D call: TRBD1 (5 bases). This CDR3 comprises 14 residues. Trimming stripped 3 bases from V and 3 bases from J, with 11 bases between. Germline-derived CDR1 and CDR2 are MNHNY and SVGAGI (reference sequence). The CDR3, as DNA: TGTGCCAGCAGTTATCAGCCGGGGGACACTGAAGCTTTCTTT. Translated, it gives CASSYQPGDTEAFF.

This clonotype was seen only a few times. The chain links TRBV6-6 to TRBJ1-3, with unresolved D. The germline V gene encodes CDR1 MNHNY and CDR2 SVGAGI (reference sequence). The CDR3 length is 14 residues. V was cut by 0 bases and J by 0 bases, with 3 bases left in between. The CDR3 region has the DNA TGTGCCAGCAGTTACTCGTCCTCTGGAAACACCATATATTTT. It yields the protein CASSYSSSGNTIYF.

This clonotype showed up just a few times. The gene calls are TRBV5-1 and TRBJ2-7, with 8 bases identical to TRBD1. Germline V lookup: CDR1 SGHRS, CDR2 YFSETQ. CDR3 size: 15 residues. With 4 bases clipped from V and 0 bases from J, the junction kept 6 bases outside the gene matches. The DNA of the CDR3 is TGCGCCAGCAGCCCTATGACAGGGGCCTCCTACGAGCAGTACTTC. This gives the protein CASSPMTGASYEQYF. Filled out from reference TRBV5-1 and TRBJ2-7, the complete variable domain reads KAGVTQTPRYLIKTRGQQVTLSCSPISGHRSVSWYQQTPGQGLQFLFEYFSETQRNKGNFPGRFSGRQFSNSRSEMNVSTLELGDSALYLCASSPMTGASYEQYFGPGTRLTVT.

This chain uses TRBV5-4 with TRBJ2-3, with D hard to call. The germline CDR1 and CDR2 sequences are SGHNT and YYREEE (reference sequence). CDR3 length equals 12 residues. V dropped 1 base and J dropped 7 bases, with 7 bases sitting between them. Here the CDR3 reads CASSLFGNTQYF. The CDR3 DNA is TGTGCCAGCAGCTTGTTTGGGAATACGCAGTATTTT. Full variable domain (remainder filled in from reference TRBV5-4 and TRBJ2-3): ETGVTQSPTHLIKTRGQQVTLRCSSQSGHNTVSWYQQALGQGPQFIFQYYREEENGRGNFPPRFSGLQFPNYSSELNVNALELDDSALYLCASSLFGNTQYFGPGTRLTVL.

This chain links TRBV5-1 with TRBJ2-2; D might be TRBD2 (6 bases). Trimming left V 0 bases short and J 4 bases short, with 16 bases between. The CDR3 covers 17 residues. Germline CDR1 is SGHRS and CDR2 is YFSETQ. The CDR3 here is CASSLAGGPRLTGELFF. CDR3 nucleotides: TGCGCCAGCAGCTTGGCCGGGGGACCGCGCCTCACCGGGGAGCTGTTTTTT.

This clonotype appeared many times. This sequence joins TRBV5-1 and TRBJ2-5; D gene uncertain. The V gene lost 3 bases and the J gene lost 5 bases, with 14 bases spanning the gap. CDR1 SGHRS and CDR2 YFSETQ come from the germline V gene. This CDR3 has 14 amino acids. CDR3 bases: TGCGCCAGCAGCTCTCGGCGACCGTGGGAGACCCAGTACTTC. Residues: CASSSRRPWETQYF.

In its sample, this clonotype was seen many times. CDR3 protein: CASSPQGALGNIQYF. DNA for the CDR3: TGTGCCAGCAGCCCGCAGGGGGCGCTTGGGAACATTCAGTACTTC. The chain is built from TRBV7-3 and TRBJ2-4; 8 positions match TRBD1. Germline-derived CDR1 and CDR2 are SGHTA and FQGTGA. V was pared by 5 bases and J by 7 bases, with 10 bases of the junction left unmatched. This CDR3 is built from 15 residues.

This clonotype was counted between two and nine times. This chain joins TRBV7-3 and TRBJ1-3; 7 bases are a match to TRBD1. Trimming cost V 2 bases and J 0 bases; bases outside gene matches: 4. Germline CDR1 is SGHTA and CDR2 is FQGTGA. This CDR3 contains 16 residues. As DNA, the CDR3 is TGTGCCAGCAGCTTAGGGACAGAGACCTCTGGAAACACCATATATTTT. Protein: CASSLGTETSGNTIYF.

This clonotype has more than one count but fewer than ten. The V call is TRBV5-6, the J call TRBJ2-1; maybe TRBD1 (6 bases). V lost 4 bases and J lost 4, with 15 bases in between. The CDR3 is 15 residues long. Germline loops: CDR1 SGHDT, CDR2 YYEEEE. The CDR3 DNA reads TGTGCCAGCAGCCATTCGGGACAAATTTACAATGAGCAGTTCTTC. Amino acids: CASSHSGQIYNEQFF.

The rearrangement uses TRBV7-8 and TRBJ2-7; no clear D. Trimming cost V 7 bases and J 2 bases, with 12 bases left between them. This CDR3 region has 13 residues. Per the germline V gene, CDR1 is SGHVS and CDR2 is FQNEAQ. CDR3 in amino acids: CASILPGTYEQYF. The CDR3 DNA reads as TGTGCCAGCATTCTCCCGGGCACCTACGAGCAGTACTTC.

This clonotype was counted between two and nine times. This chain connects TRBV15 to TRBJ2-1; unclear D gene. Trimming took off 1 base at V and 1 base at J, with 11 bases between the two ends. The CDR3 sequence is 16 residues long. Germline assignment: CDR1 LNHNV and CDR2 YYDKDF (reference sequence). DNA of the CDR3: TGTGCCACCAGCAGAGTTCGTGCTAGATCCTACAATGAGCAGTTCTTC. Its translation: CATSRVRARSYNEQFF.

V and J are TRBV14 and TRBJ1-1; no firm D call. The CDR3 runs 16 residues. From germline, CDR1 is SGHDN and CDR2 FVKESK. Deletions cut 2 bases from V and 3 bases from J, with 16 bases between. The CDR3 region has the DNA TGTGCCAGCAGCCAATACACGGAGTCTTTGTACACTGAAGCTTTCTTT. Translating it yields CASSQYTESLYTEAFF.

A word on this clonotype: One end of the junction varies from germline; a read error may be responsible. The genes are TRBV5-4 and TRBJ1-5; D call uncertain. Germline assignment: CDR1 SGHNT and CDR2 YYREEE (reference sequence). The CDR3 length is 14 residues. The CDR3 loop is CASSLAGTNQPQHF. Here the CDR3 DNA reads TGTGCCAGCAGCTTGGCGGGCACCAATCAGCCGCAGCATTTT.

This clonotype was detected many times. This chain connects TRBV2 to TRBJ2-7; D is ambiguous. The CDR3 is 11 residues long. Germline V gene lookup returns CDR1 SNHLY and CDR2 FYNNEI. The ends were cut back, 5 bases at V and 0 bases at J, with 2 bases in the middle. CDR3 protein: CASSYSYEQYF. The CDR3 bases are TGTGCCAGCAGTTACTCCTACGAGCAGTACTTC.

The V call is TRBV3-1, the J call TRBJ1-2, with 9 positions matching TRBD1. CDR1 LGHDT and CDR2 YNNKEL come from the germline V gene (reference sequence). The CDR3 length is 15 residues. V shed 0 bases and J 6 bases; nucleotides not matched to a gene: 5. Here the CDR3 reads CASSQDYRGRNGYTF. CDR3 DNA: TGTGCCAGCAGCCAAGATTACAGGGGGCGGAATGGCTACACCTTC. The full variable domain, completed using reference TRBV3-1 and TRBJ1-2, is DTAVSQTPKYLVTQMGNDKSIKCEQNLGHDTMYWYKQDSKKFLKIMFSYNNKELIINETVPNRFSPKSPDKAHLNLHINSLELGDSAVYFCASSQDYRGRNGYTFGSGTRLTVV.

This clonotype was counted a few times. The chain carries TRBV20-1 and TRBJ1-1; perhaps TRBD1 as D (6 bases). Germline V gives CDR1 DFQATT, CDR2 SNEGSKA (reference sequence). With 3 bases removed from V and 5 bases from J, the gap between germline ends came to 13 bases. This CDR3 has 13 amino acids. CDR3 sequence: CSASYTGRTEAFF. The CDR3 nucleotides read TGCAGTGCTAGCTATACAGGGCGAACTGAAGCTTTCTTT.